This T cell receptor beta chain appears in the sequencing data of a study of T cell responses to AZD1222 COVID-19 vaccine. Method: immunoSEQ multiplex PCR; TCRdb's copy keeps in-frame clones and lacks some. The sample has more than 120,000 clones, approximately 90% seen once; the top ten hold approximately 1.8%. This TCR was recovered from an adult who received the AZD1222 COVID-19 vaccine. Source: peripheral blood, taken 28 days after the second AZD1222 dose.

Here the CDR3 DNA reads TGTGCCAGCAGCTCAGGAGCCGGGACTAGGTCCCACAATGAGCAGTTCTTC. Protein sequence: CASSSGAGTRSHNEQFF. The chain recombines TRBV11-3 with TRBJ2-1; TRBD2 aligns across 8 bases. V lost 4 bases to trimming and J lost 5 bases; unmatched junction nucleotides: 13. The CDR3 is made up of 17 amino acids. Per germline, CDR1 SGHNT and CDR2 YENEEA.